What follows are 7 T cell receptor beta chains derived from one specimen sequenced in a study of glioma-infiltrating T cells after dendritic cell vaccination. Time point denoted: after dendritic cell vaccination, including at tumor progression/relapse. Here immunoSEQ multiplex PCR was the method, and the copy in TCRdb shows in-frame clones only, minus some. The sample shows approximately 50,000 clones, 70% to 90% of them seen only once. Source: blood, taken after dendritic cell vaccination. These receptors originate from a human donor with glioblastoma.

The chain recombines TRBV5-6 with TRBJ1-2, with TRBD1 matching 9 bases. The germline V gene has CDR1 SGHDT and CDR2 YYEEEE. This CDR3 is 16 amino acids long. The trim removed 1 base at V and 8 bases at J, leaving 12 bases unmatched. In DNA form, the CDR3 reads TGTGCCAGCAGCTTGTTGTCCGTGGGACAGGGCAGAGGCTACACCTTC. This codes for CASSLLSVGQGRGYTF.

This chain links TRBV19 with TRBJ2-1; 8 nucleotides match TRBD1. CDR1 is LNHDA, CDR2 SQIVND, per germline (reference sequence). The junction had 10 bases not matched to a gene; V was cut back by 6 bases and J by 3 bases. The CDR3 is 16 residues long. CDR3 sequence reads: CASRPLAGTGYNEQFF. In DNA, the CDR3 is TGTGCCAGTAGGCCCCTCGCCGGGACAGGCTACAATGAGCAGTTCTTC.

The chain uses TRBV27 and TRBJ2-7; the D gene is possibly TRBD1 (6 bases). The germline V gene encodes CDR1 MNHEY and CDR2 SMNVEV (reference sequence). CDR3 length equals 13 residues. Trimming stripped 6 bases from V and 1 base from J, with 10 bases between. CDR3 nucleotide sequence: TGTGCCAGCAGCATCGGACAGTCCTACGAGCAGTACTTC. Residues: CASSIGQSYEQYF.

The chain links TRBV5-6 to TRBJ1-2, with D uncertain. Trimming removed 3 bases at V and 3 bases at J, with 9 bases between. The CDR3 covers 13 residues. Germline V gene sequence: CDR1 SGHDT, CDR2 YYEEEE. The chain's CDR3 is CASSSQAHYGYTF. The CDR3 bases are TGTGCCAGCAGCTCGCAGGCTCACTATGGCTACACCTTC.

V and J are TRBV6-5 and TRBJ2-5; unclear D gene. Judging by the DNA end, TRBJ2-7 fits better; the J call may be wrong. From germline, CDR1 is MNHEY and CDR2 SVGAGI. CDR3 length equals 15 residues. The CDR3 nucleotides are TGTGCCAGCAGTTACTTTGGCAGGTCCCCCGGCGAGCAGTACTTC. Protein: CASSYFGRSPGEQYF.

As DNA, the CDR3 is TGTGCCAGCAGTGAAACACCTGCTAACTATGGCTACACCTTC. It is translated as CASSETPANYGYTF. The chain combines TRBV2 with TRBJ1-2; D is unresolved. Trimming took off 2 bases at V and 0 bases at J, with 7 bases between the two ends. Looked up from germline, CDR1 is SNHLY and CDR2 is FYNNEI. The CDR3 runs to 14 residues. Supplemented by reference TRBV2 and TRBJ1-2, the full variable domain reads EPEVTQTPSHQVTQMGQEVILRCVPISNHLYFYWYRQILGQKVEFLVSFYNNEISEKSEIFDDQFSVERPDGSNFTLKIRSTKLEDSAMYFCASSETPANYGYTFGSGTRLTVV.

This chain uses TRBV5-4 with TRBJ2-3, with 8 bases aligning to TRBD2. There are 17 residues in the CDR3. J was trimmed by 2 bases and V by 4 bases; bases with no gene match: 12. Germline V gene sequence: CDR1 SGHNT, CDR2 YYREEE (reference sequence). The CDR3 nucleotides read TGTGCCAGCAGCCTTGGGCCCGGGACTAGGTTCACAGATACGCAGTATTTT. This translates into CASSLGPGTRFTDTQYF.